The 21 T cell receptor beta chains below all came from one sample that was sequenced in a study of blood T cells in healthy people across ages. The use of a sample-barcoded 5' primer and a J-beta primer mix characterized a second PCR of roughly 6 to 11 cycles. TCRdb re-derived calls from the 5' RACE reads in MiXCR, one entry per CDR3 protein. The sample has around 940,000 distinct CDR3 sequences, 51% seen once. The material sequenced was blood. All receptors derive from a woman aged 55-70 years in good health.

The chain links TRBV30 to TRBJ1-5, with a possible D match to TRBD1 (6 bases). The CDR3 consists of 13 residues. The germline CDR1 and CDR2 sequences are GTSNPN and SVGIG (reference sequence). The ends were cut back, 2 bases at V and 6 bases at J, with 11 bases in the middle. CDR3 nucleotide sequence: TGTGCCTGGAGTTCACAGGGAAGTCAGCCCCAGCATTTT. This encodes CAWSSQGSQPQHF.

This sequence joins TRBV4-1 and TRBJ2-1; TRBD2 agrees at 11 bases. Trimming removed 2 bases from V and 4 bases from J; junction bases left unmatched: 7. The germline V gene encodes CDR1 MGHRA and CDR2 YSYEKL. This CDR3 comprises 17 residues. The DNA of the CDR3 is TGCGCCAGCAGCCAAACTCCCGGGACTAGCGGTTACAATGAGCAGTTCTTC. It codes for CASSQTPGTSGYNEQFF.

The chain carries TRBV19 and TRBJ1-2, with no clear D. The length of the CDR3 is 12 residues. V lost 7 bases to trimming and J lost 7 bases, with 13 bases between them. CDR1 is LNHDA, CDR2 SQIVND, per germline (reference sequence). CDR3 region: CASNYLGGGYTF. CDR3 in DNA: TGTGCCAGTAACTACCTTGGTGGTGGCTACACCTTC.

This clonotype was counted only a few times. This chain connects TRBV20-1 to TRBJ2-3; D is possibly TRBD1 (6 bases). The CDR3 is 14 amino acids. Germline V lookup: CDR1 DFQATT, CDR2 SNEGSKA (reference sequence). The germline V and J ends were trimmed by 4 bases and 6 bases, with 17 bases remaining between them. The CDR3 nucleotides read TGCAGTGCTATAGCAGGGGCTCCAATGGATACGCAGTATTTT. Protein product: CSAIAGAPMDTQYF.

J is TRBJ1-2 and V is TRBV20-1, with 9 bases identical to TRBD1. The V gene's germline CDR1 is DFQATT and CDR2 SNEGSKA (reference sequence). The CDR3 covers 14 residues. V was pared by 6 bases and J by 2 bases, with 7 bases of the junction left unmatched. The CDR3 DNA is TGCAGTGCGGTATCCGGGACAGGGAACTATGGCTACACCTTC. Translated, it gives CSAVSGTGNYGYTF.

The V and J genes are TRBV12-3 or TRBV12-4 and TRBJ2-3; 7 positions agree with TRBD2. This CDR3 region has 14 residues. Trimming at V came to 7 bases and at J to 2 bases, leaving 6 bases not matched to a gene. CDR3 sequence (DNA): TGTGCCAGCACGGGACTATCTTCCACAGATACGCAGTATTTT. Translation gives CASTGLSSTDTQYF.

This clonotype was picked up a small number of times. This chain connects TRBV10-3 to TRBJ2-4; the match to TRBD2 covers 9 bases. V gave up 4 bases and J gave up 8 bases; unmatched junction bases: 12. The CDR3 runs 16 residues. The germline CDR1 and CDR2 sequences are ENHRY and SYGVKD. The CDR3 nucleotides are TGTGCCATCAGTGGGGAGCGGGAGGCGAGAAAAGACATTCAGTACTTC. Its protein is CAISGEREARKDIQYF.

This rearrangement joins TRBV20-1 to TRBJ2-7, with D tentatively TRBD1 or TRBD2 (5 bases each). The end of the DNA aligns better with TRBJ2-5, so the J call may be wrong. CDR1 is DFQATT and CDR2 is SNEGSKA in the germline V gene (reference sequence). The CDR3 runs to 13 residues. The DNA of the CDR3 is TGCAGTGCTAGAGATTCGGGGCCGGAGACCCAGTACTTC. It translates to CSARDSGPETQYF.

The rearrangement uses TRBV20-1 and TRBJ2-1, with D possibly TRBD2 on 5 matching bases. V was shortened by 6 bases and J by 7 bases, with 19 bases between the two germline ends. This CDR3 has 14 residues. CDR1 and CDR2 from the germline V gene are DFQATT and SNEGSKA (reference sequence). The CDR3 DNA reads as TGCAGTGCCCCATTCATCCGGCCGGGAAATGAGCAGTTCTTC. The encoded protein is CSAPFIRPGNEQFF.

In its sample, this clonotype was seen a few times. CDR3 protein: CASSLVTTNEKLFF. CDR3 sequence (DNA): TGTGCCAGCAGCTTGGTGACGACTAATGAAAAACTGTTTTTT. This sequence joins TRBV7-9 and TRBJ1-4; D call uncertain. Trimming left V 3 bases short and J 2 bases short, with 7 bases between. The CDR3 totals 14 residues. Germline CDR1 is SEHNR and CDR2 is FQNEAQ (reference sequence).

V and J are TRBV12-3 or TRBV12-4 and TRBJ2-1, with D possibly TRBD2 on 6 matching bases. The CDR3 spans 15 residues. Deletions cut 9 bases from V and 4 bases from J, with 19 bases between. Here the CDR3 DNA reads TGTGCCAGTAGTCAACGACTAGGTTTGTACAATGAGCAGTTCTTC. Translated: CASSQRLGLYNEQFF.

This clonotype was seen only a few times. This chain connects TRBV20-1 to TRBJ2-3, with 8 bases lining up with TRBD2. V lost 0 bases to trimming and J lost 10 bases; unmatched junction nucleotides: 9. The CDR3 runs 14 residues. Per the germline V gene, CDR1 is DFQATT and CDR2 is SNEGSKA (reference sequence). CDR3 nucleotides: TGCAGTGCTAGAGATCGGGTAGCGGGACCCGCGCAGTATTTT. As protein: CSARDRVAGPAQYF.

CDR3 sequence (DNA): TGTGCCAGCTCACCACCGGGCGCTCTTAAGGGGGTTCCCCTTTACAATGAGCAGTTCTTC. This gives the protein CASSPPGALKGVPLYNEQFF. The rearrangement uses TRBV18 and TRBJ2-1, with D tentatively TRBD1 (6 bases). This CDR3 has 20 amino acids. CDR1 is KGHSH, CDR2 LQKENI, per germline. The V and J ends lost 0 bases and 4 bases respectively, with 25 bases between them.

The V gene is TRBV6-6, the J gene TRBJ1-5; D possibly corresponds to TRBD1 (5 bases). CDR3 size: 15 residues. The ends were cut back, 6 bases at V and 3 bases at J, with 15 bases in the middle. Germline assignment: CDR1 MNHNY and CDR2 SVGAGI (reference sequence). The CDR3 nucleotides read TGTGCCAGCAGGGGGACCGCCATACCCAATCAGCCCCAGCATTTT. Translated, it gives CASRGTAIPNQPQHF.

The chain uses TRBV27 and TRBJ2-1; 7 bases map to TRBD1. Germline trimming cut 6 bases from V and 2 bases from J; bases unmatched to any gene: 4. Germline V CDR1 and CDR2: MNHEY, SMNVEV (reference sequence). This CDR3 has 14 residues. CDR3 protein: CASSLGTAYNEQFF. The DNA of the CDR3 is TGTGCCAGCAGCCTGGGGACAGCCTACAATGAGCAGTTCTTC.

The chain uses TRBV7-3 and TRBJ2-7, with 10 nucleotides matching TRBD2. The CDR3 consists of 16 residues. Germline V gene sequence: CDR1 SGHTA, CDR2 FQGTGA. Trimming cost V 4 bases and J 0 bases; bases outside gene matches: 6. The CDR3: CASSSTSGPNSYEQYF. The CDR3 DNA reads TGTGCCAGCAGCTCGACTAGCGGGCCGAACTCCTACGAGCAGTACTTC.

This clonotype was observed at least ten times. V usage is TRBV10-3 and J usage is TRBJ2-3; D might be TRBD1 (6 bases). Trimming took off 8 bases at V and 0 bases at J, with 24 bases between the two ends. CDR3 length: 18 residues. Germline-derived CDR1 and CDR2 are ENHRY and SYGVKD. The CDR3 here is CAIPEGGTGFISTDTQYF. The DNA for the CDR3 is TGTGCCATCCCCGAGGGCGGCACAGGGTTTATTAGCACAGATACGCAGTATTTT.

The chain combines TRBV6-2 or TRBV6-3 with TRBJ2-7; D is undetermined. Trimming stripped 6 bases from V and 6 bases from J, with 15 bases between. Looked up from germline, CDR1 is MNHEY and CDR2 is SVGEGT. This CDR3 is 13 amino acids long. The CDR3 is CASRNTFLSEQYF. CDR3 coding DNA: TGTGCCAGCAGGAACACCTTTCTTAGCGAGCAGTACTTC.

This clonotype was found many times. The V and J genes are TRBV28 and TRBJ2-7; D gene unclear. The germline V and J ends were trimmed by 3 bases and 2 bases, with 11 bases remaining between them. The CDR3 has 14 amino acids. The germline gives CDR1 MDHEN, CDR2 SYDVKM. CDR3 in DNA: TGTGCCAGCAGTTTGCCGGGTCAGCCCTACGAGCAGTACTTC. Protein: CASSLPGQPYEQYF.

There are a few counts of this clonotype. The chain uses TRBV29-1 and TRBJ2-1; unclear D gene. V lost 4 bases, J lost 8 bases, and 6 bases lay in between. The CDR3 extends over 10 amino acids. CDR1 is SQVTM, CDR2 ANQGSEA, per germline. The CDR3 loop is CSVVSDEQFF. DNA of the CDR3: TGCAGCGTTGTAAGTGATGAGCAGTTCTTC.

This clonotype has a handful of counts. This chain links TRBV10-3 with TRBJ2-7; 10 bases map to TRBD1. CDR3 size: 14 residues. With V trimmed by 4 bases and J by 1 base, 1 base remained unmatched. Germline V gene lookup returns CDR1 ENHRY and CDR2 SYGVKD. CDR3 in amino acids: CAISGDRGSYEQYF. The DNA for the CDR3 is TGTGCCATCAGTGGGGACAGGGGTTCCTACGAGCAGTACTTC.